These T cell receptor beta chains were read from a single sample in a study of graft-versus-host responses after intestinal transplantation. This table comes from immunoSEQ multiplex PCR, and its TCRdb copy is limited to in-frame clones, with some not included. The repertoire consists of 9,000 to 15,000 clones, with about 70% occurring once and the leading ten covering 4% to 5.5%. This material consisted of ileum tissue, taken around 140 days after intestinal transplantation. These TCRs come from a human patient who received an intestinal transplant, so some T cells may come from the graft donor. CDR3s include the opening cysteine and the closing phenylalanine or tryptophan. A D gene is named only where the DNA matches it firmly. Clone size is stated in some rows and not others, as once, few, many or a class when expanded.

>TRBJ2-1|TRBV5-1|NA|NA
CASGRDNLNEQFF
TGCGCCAGCGGGAGGGACAATCTCAATGAGCAGTTCTTC
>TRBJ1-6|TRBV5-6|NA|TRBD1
CASSLLLTGTENSPLHF
TGTGCCAGCAGCCTACTACTAACCGGGACAGAAAATTCACCCCTCCACTTT
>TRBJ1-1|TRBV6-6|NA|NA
CASSPQGMNTEAFF
TGTGCCAGCAGCCCCCAGGGCATGAACACTGAAGCTTTCTTT
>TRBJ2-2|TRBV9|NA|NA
CASSAPRAAANTGELFF
TGTGCCAGCAGCGCCCCGCGGGCCGCCGCGAACACCGGGGAGCTGTTTTTT
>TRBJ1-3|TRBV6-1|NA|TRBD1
CASRTGAGNTIYF
TGTGCCAGCAGGACAGGGGCTGGAAACACCATATATTTT
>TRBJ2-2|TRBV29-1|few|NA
CSAPQSGELFF
TGCAGCGCCCCACAGTCCGGGGAGCTGTTTTTT
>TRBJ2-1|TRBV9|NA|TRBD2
CASSVGSGGPNEQFF
TGTGCCAGCAGCGTAGGAAGCGGGGGACCCAATGAGCAGTTCTTC
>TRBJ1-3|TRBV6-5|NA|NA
CASSLLISGNTIYF
TGTGCCAGCAGTTTGTTAATCTCTGGAAACACCATATATTTT
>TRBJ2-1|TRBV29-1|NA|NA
CSVAGDIDNEQFF
TGCAGCGTTGCCGGGGACATAGACAATGAGCAGTTCTTC
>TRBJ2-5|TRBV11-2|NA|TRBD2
CASSFLAGGEETQYF
TGTGCCAGCAGCTTTCTAGCGGGGGGGGAAGAGACCCAGTACTTC
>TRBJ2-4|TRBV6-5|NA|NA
CASSYSAENIQYF
TGTGCCAGCAGTTACTCGGCGGAAAACATTCAGTACTTC
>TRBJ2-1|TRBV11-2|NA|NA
CASSSGGTSYNEQFF
TGTGCCAGCAGCTCGGGCGGGACCTCCTACAATGAGCAGTTCTTC
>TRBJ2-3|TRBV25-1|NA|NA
CASSESGWATDTQYF
TGTGCCAGCAGTGAATCAGGGTGGGCCACAGATACGCAGTATTTT
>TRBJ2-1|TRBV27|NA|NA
CASSRGSNEQFF
TGTGCCAGCAGCCGGGGGAGCAATGAGCAGTTCTTC
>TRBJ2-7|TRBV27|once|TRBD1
CASSLGQNYEQYF
TGTGCCAGCAGCTTGGGACAGAACTACGAGCAGTACTTC
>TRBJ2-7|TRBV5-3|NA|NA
CARSSLLAVEPYEQYF
TGTGCCAGAAGCTCCCTCCTTGCGGTAGAGCCCTACGAGCAGTACTTC
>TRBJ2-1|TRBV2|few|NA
CAGSLGGPYNEQFF
TGTGCCGGGTCACTTGGCGGGCCCTACAATGAGCAGTTCTTC
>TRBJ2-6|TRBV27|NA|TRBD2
CASSPQYLGAGAHGANVLTF
TGTGCCAGCAGTCCACAATACCTTGGAGCGGGAGCTCATGGGGCCAACGTCCTGACTTTC
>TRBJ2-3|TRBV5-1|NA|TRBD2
CASSLELAGTGPDTQYF
TGCGCCAGCAGCTTGGAACTAGCGGGGACAGGCCCAGATACGCAGTATTTT
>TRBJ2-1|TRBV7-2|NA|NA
CASSSTGLTYNEQFF
TGTGCCAGCAGCTCAACAGGTCTTACCTACAATGAGCAGTTCTTC
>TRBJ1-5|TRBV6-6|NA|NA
CASRPEYSNQPQHF
TGTGCCAGCAGGCCCGAGTATAGCAATCAGCCCCAGCATTTT
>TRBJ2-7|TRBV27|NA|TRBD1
CASSSDRDIGYDQYF
TGTGCCAGCAGTTCAGACAGGGATATAGGGTACGATCAGTACTTC
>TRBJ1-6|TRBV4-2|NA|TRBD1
CASSRPDRAYNSPLHF
TGTGCCAGCAGCCGACCGGACAGGGCGTATAATTCACCCCTCCACTTT
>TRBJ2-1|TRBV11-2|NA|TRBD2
CASSSGPTGGNEQFF
TGTGCCAGCAGCTCGGGTCCCACGGGAGGGAATGAGCAGTTCTTC
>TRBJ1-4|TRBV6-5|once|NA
CASSYSRGLMKKLFF
TGTGCCAGCAGTTACAGCAGGGGTCTAATGAAAAAACTGTTTTTT
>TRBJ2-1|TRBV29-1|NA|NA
CSVVCAGERYEQFF
TGCAGCGTTGTATGCGCAGGGGAGAGGTATGAGCAGTTCTTC
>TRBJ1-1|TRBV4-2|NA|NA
CASSLEQASNTEAFF
TGTGCCAGCAGCCTAGAACAGGCCTCGAACACTGAAGCTTTCTTT
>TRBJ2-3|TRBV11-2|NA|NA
CASSFTGWTDTQYF
TGTGCCAGCAGCTTCACAGGGTGGACAGATACGCAGTATTTT
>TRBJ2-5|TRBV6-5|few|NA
CASSPDSRKTQYF
TGTGCCAGCAGCCCCGACAGCAGGAAGACCCAGTACTTC
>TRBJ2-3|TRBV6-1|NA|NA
CASRAGAGDTQYF
TGTGCCAGCAGGGCAGGGGCGGGAGATACGCAGTATTTT
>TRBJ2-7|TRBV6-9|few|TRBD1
CASTRTGEFYEQYF
TGTGCCAGCACCCGGACAGGGGAATTTTACGAGCAGTACTTC
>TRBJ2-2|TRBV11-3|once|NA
CASREGNTGELFF
TGTGCCAGCAGGGAGGGAAACACCGGGGAGCTGTTTTTT
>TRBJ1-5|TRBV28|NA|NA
CASSWTGGNQPQHF
TGTGCCAGCAGTTGGACGGGGGGCAATCAGCCCCAGCATTTT
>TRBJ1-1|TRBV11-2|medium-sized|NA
CASSFGGQTEAFF
TGTGCCAGCAGCTTCGGGGGTCAAACTGAAGCTTTCTTT
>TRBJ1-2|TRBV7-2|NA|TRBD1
CASSSLQGLAGYTF
TGTGCCAGCAGCTCCCTACAGGGGCTCGCTGGCTACACCTTC
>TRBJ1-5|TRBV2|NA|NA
CASRGGTVYSNQPQHF
TGTGCCAGCAGGGGAGGGACGGTATATAGCAATCAGCCCCAGCATTTT
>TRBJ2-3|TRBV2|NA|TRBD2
CASSNSGGPSTDTQYF
TGTGCCAGCAGTAATAGCGGGGGCCCTAGCACAGATACGCAGTATTTT
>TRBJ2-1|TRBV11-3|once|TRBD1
CASSLAGTADNEQFF
TGTGCCAGCAGCCTAGCCGGGACAGCGGACAATGAGCAGTTCTTC
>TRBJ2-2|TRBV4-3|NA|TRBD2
CASSQKPTSGDTGELFF
TGCGCCAGCAGCCAGAAACCTACTAGCGGAGACACCGGGGAGCTGTTTTTT
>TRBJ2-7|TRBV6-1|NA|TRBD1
CASSIRDRGGEQYF
TGTGCCAGCAGTATCCGGGACAGGGGAGGCGAGCAGTACTTC
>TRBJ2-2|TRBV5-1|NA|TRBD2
CASSLTTSGAGELFF
TGCGCCAGCAGCTTGACGACTAGCGGGGCCGGGGAGCTGTTTTTT
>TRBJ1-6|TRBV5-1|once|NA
CASSAQGVRSSPLHF
TGCGCCAGCAGTGCACAGGGCGTCCGCTCTTCACCCCTCCACTTT
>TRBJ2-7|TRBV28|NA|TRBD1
CASSLGAGTVFYEQYF
TGTGCCAGCAGCTTAGGCGCCGGGACAGTCTTCTACGAGCAGTACTTC
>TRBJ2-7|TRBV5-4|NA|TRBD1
CASSQDPRGTGVPYEQYF
TGTGCCAGCAGCCAGGACCCTCGTGGGACAGGGGTCCCATACGAGCAGTACTTC
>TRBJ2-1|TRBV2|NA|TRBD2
CASSPLRGTYNEQFF
TGTGCCAGCAGCCCCCTGCGGGGGACTTACAATGAGCAGTTCTTC
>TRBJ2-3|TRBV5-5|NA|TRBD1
CASSQGSDRLADTQYF
TGTGCCAGCAGCCAGGGCTCGGACAGGCTCGCAGATACGCAGTATTTT
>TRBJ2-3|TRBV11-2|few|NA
CASSPGHVKDTQYF
TGTGCCAGCAGCCCTGGACACGTTAAAGATACGCAGTATTTT
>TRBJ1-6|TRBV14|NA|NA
CASSWGGGSPLHF
TGTGCCAGCAGCTGGGGCGGGGGGTCACCCCTCCACTTT
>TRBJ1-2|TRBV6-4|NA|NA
CASSDSTRLGGYTF
TGTGCCAGCAGTGACTCGACGCGGTTAGGTGGCTACACCTTC
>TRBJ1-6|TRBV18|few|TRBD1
CASGRQGWSVSPLHF
TGTGCCAGCGGGCGACAGGGATGGTCGGTTTCACCCCTCCACTTT
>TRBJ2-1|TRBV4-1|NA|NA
CASRGSPSSYNEQFF
TGCGCTTCCCGAGGTTCCCCCAGCTCCTACAATGAGCAGTTCTTC
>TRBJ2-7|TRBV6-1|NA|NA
CASSETFGVLISYEQYF
TGTGCCAGCAGTGAAACATTTGGAGTATTGATATCCTACGAGCAGTACTTC
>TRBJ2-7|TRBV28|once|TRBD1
CASSLERDRRLWDNEQYF
TGTGCCAGCAGTTTAGAAAGGGACAGAAGATTGTGGGATAACGAGCAGTACTTC
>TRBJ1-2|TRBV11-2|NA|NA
CASSLGGPGHPNYGYTF
TGTGCCAGCAGCTTAGGGGGGCCGGGACATCCGAACTATGGCTACACCTTC
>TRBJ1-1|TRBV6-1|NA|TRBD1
CASSEQGAVTEAFF
TGTGCCAGCAGCGAACAGGGGGCGGTCACCGAAGCTTTCTTT
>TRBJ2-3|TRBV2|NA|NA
CASSGSAGATDTQYF
TGTGCCAGCAGTGGGTCGGCGGGGGCTACAGATACGCAGTATTTT
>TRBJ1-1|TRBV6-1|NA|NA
CASSEAGGKWAGVPSGAFF
TGTGCCAGCAGTGAAGCTGGGGGCAAGTGGGCAGGGGTACCCTCGGGGGCTTTCTTT